The rows below give T cell receptor beta chains drawn from one sample of a study of T cells in Graves' hyperthyroidism and ophthalmopathy. TCRdb reprocessed the multiplex PCR reads via MiXCR and lists one record per CDR3 protein. The sample yields 550,000 to 700,000 distinct CDR3 sequences, under 15% seen once. Sequencing input: blood. All receptors derive from a woman aged 40 to 50 with Graves' ophthalmopathy. CDR3s include the opening cysteine and the closing phenylalanine or tryptophan. Each record gives: V gene, clone size, D gene, J gene, CDR3 protein, CDR3 DNA. The D gene is left open where the match is weak. Expanded clones get a size class; other rows say once, few or many, or leave the size out.

v_gene: TRBV6-1
abundance: .
d_gene: .
j_gene: TRBJ1-1
CDR3aa: CASSAPRGTEAFF
CDR3nt: TGTGCCAGCAGTGCCCCCCGGGGCACTGAAGCTTTCTTT

v_gene: TRBV18
abundance: few
d_gene: TRBD1
j_gene: TRBJ2-7
CDR3aa: CASSPYPGQVVHEQYF
CDR3nt: TGTGCCAGCTCACCGTACCCCGGACAGGTAGTCCACGAGCAGTACTTC

v_gene: TRBV11-2
abundance: .
d_gene: TRBD2
j_gene: TRBJ2-2
CDR3aa: CASSLVGGRVHGELFF
CDR3nt: TGTGCCAGCAGCTTAGTCGGCGGGAGGGTTCACGGGGAGCTGTTTTTT

v_gene: TRBV27
abundance: many
d_gene: TRBD1
j_gene: TRBJ1-1
CDR3aa: CASSLWGQGFSGTEAFF
CDR3nt: TGTGCCAGCAGTTTATGGGGACAGGGGTTTTCTGGCACTGAAGCTTTCTTT

v_gene: TRBV6-1
abundance: many
d_gene: .
j_gene: TRBJ2-7
CDR3aa: CASRSTESAYEQYF
CDR3nt: TGTGCCAGCAGGTCGACAGAGAGCGCCTACGAGCAGTACTTC

v_gene: TRBV20-1
abundance: many
d_gene: TRBD1
j_gene: TRBJ1-2
CDR3aa: CSAREDRGLGYTF
CDR3nt: TGCAGTGCTAGAGAGGACAGGGGGCTGGGCTACACCTTC

v_gene: TRBV11-1
abundance: few
d_gene: .
j_gene: TRBJ1-2
CDR3aa: CASSLARSSGGVYGYTF
CDR3nt: TGTGCCAGCAGCTTAGCGCGTTCCAGTGGGGGTGTTTATGGCTACACCTTC

v_gene: TRBV6-5
abundance: many
d_gene: TRBD1
j_gene: TRBJ1-1
CDR3aa: CASTRQGVNTEAFF
CDR3nt: TGTGCCAGCACACGACAGGGGGTGAACACTGAAGCTTTCTTT

v_gene: TRBV28
abundance: .
d_gene: TRBD2
j_gene: TRBJ2-7
CDR3aa: CASRGGTSGQAYEQYF
CDR3nt: TGTGCCAGCAGGGGAGGGACTAGCGGTCAAGCCTACGAGCAGTACTTC

v_gene: TRBV6-1
abundance: .
d_gene: TRBD1
j_gene: TRBJ2-7
CDR3aa: CASQSTGTAAYEQYF
CDR3nt: TGTGCCAGCCAAAGCACCGGGACAGCGGCTTACGAGCAGTACTTC

v_gene: TRBV10-3
abundance: few
d_gene: .
j_gene: TRBJ1-1
CDR3aa: CAISGPKLNTEAFF
CDR3nt: TGTGCCATCAGTGGGCCCAAATTGAACACTGAAGCTTTCTTT

v_gene: TRBV20-1
abundance: .
d_gene: .
j_gene: TRBJ2-7
CDR3aa: CSATSTGRNEQYF
CDR3nt: TGCAGTGCTACCTCGACAGGGAGGAACGAGCAGTACTTC

v_gene: TRBV5-1
abundance: many
d_gene: TRBD2
j_gene: TRBJ2-7
CDR3aa: CASSFTSGSYEQYF
CDR3nt: TGTGCCAGCAGTTTTACGAGCGGGAGTTACGAGCAGTACTTC

v_gene: TRBV6-5
abundance: many
d_gene: .
j_gene: TRBJ1-2
CDR3aa: CASSFTTNYGYTF
CDR3nt: TGTGCCAGCAGTTTTACAACTAACTATGGCTACACCTTC

v_gene: TRBV24-1
abundance: many
d_gene: .
j_gene: TRBJ2-7
CDR3aa: CATSDFRDPAPQYF
CDR3nt: TGTGCCACCAGTGACTTCCGGGACCCCGCACCGCAGTACTTC

v_gene: TRBV6-1
abundance: many
d_gene: TRBD1
j_gene: TRBJ2-7
CDR3aa: CASGQGPAYEQYF
CDR3nt: TGTGCCAGCGGACAGGGGCCAGCCTACGAGCAGTACTTC

v_gene: TRBV5-1
abundance: few
d_gene: .
j_gene: TRBJ1-2
CDR3aa: CASSPGGAREGYTF
CDR3nt: TGCGCCAGCAGCCCCGGGGGGGCCCGGGAGGGCTACACCTTC

v_gene: TRBV7-9
abundance: many
d_gene: .
j_gene: TRBJ1-1
CDR3aa: CASSSGVSRTEAFF
CDR3nt: TGTGCCAGCAGCTCAGGGGTATCCCGAACTGAAGCTTTCTTT

v_gene: TRBV19
abundance: .
d_gene: .
j_gene: TRBJ2-7
CDR3aa: CASSMVSDSSYEQYF
CDR3nt: TGTGCCAGTAGTATGGTCTCGGACAGCTCCTACGAGCAGTACTTC

v_gene: TRBV19
abundance: many
d_gene: TRBD1
j_gene: TRBJ1-2
CDR3aa: CASTTGAYGYTF
CDR3nt: TGTGCCAGTACGACAGGGGCCTATGGCTACACCTTC

v_gene: TRBV18
abundance: many
d_gene: TRBD1
j_gene: TRBJ2-7
CDR3aa: CASSPGQGVDYEQYF
CDR3nt: TGTGCCAGCTCACCTGGCCAGGGGGTAGACTACGAGCAGTACTTC

v_gene: TRBV27
abundance: many
d_gene: .
j_gene: TRBJ2-4
CDR3aa: CASSLSFRSRGENIQYF
CDR3nt: TGTGCCAGCAGTTTATCGTTCAGGTCGAGGGGCGAAAACATTCAGTACTTC

v_gene: TRBV7-9
abundance: many
d_gene: TRBD1
j_gene: TRBJ1-1
CDR3aa: CASSGRTGITEAFF
CDR3nt: TGTGCCAGCAGCGGGCGGACAGGGATAACTGAAGCTTTCTTT

v_gene: TRBV15
abundance: many
d_gene: TRBD2
j_gene: TRBJ2-3
CDR3aa: CATSPSTSGKTDTQYF
CDR3nt: TGTGCCACCAGCCCCTCGACTAGCGGGAAAACAGATACGCAGTATTTT

v_gene: TRBV20-1
abundance: many
d_gene: .
j_gene: TRBJ1-5
CDR3aa: CSANAGVNQPQHF
CDR3nt: TGCAGTGCCAATGCGGGGGTCAATCAGCCCCAGCATTTT

v_gene: TRBV7-2
abundance: many
d_gene: .
j_gene: TRBJ2-5
CDR3aa: CASSFEPIKETQYF
CDR3nt: TGTGCCAGCAGCTTCGAACCGATAAAAGAGACCCAGTACTTC

v_gene: TRBV18
abundance: .
d_gene: .
j_gene: TRBJ2-5
CDR3aa: CASSLRDTLQETQYF
CDR3nt: TGTGCCAGCTCACTCCGGGACACACTCCAAGAGACCCAGTACTTC

v_gene: TRBV20-1
abundance: few
d_gene: TRBD2
j_gene: TRBJ2-7
CDR3aa: CSARAGGSFSYEQYF
CDR3nt: TGCAGTGCTAGAGCTGGCGGGAGTTTCTCCTACGAGCAGTACTTC

v_gene: TRBV7-8
abundance: many
d_gene: .
j_gene: TRBJ2-7
CDR3aa: CASSSTEGAYEQYF
CDR3nt: TGTGCCAGCAGCTCTACCGAGGGGGCCTACGAGCAGTACTTC

v_gene: TRBV6-5
abundance: many
d_gene: TRBD1
j_gene: TRBJ1-1
CDR3aa: CASSHGDRGFGTEAFF
CDR3nt: TGTGCCAGCAGTCACGGGGACAGGGGATTTGGCACTGAAGCTTTCTTT

v_gene: TRBV7-2
abundance: .
d_gene: TRBD1
j_gene: TRBJ1-1
CDR3aa: CASSLARGQTEAFF
CDR3nt: TGTGCCAGCAGCTTAGCCAGGGGGCAGACTGAAGCTTTCTTT

v_gene: TRBV6-1
abundance: many
d_gene: .
j_gene: TRBJ1-2
CDR3aa: CASRDWDSPRGGYTF
CDR3nt: TGTGCCAGCAGGGACTGGGACTCACCCCGAGGTGGCTACACCTTC

v_gene: TRBV24-1
abundance: few
d_gene: .
j_gene: TRBJ2-6
CDR3aa: CATSDPNSGANVLTF
CDR3nt: TGTGCCACCAGTGACCCTAACTCTGGGGCCAACGTCCTGACTTTC

v_gene: TRBV2
abundance: many
d_gene: TRBD1
j_gene: TRBJ1-2
CDR3aa: CASSETGGAYGYTF
CDR3nt: TGTGCCAGCAGTGAGACAGGGGGCGCGTATGGCTACACCTTC

v_gene: TRBV28
abundance: many
d_gene: .
j_gene: TRBJ1-2
CDR3aa: CATAGHYGYTF
CDR3nt: TGTGCCACCGCAGGACACTATGGCTACACCTTC

v_gene: TRBV19
abundance: .
d_gene: TRBD1
j_gene: TRBJ1-3
CDR3aa: CARIPLSQGADEGNTIYF
CDR3nt: TGTGCCAGAATACCCCTCTCACAGGGGGCTGATGAAGGAAACACCATATATTTT

v_gene: TRBV11-2
abundance: many
d_gene: TRBD1
j_gene: TRBJ1-1
CDR3aa: CASSVRTGGGTEAFF
CDR3nt: TGTGCCAGCAGCGTCAGGACAGGGGGTGGCACTGAAGCTTTCTTT

v_gene: TRBV7-2
abundance: many
d_gene: TRBD1
j_gene: TRBJ1-2
CDR3aa: CASSIYTGGLEGYTF
CDR3nt: TGTGCCAGCAGCATTTACACAGGGGGCTTAGAGGGCTACACCTTC

v_gene: TRBV15
abundance: many
d_gene: TRBD2
j_gene: TRBJ2-7
CDR3aa: CATTVAGGYEQYF
CDR3nt: TGTGCCACCACGGTAGCGGGTGGTTACGAGCAGTACTTC

v_gene: TRBV12-5
abundance: many
d_gene: .
j_gene: TRBJ1-1
CDR3aa: CASGLKPDTEAFF
CDR3nt: TGTGCTAGTGGTTTGAAACCAGACACTGAAGCTTTCTTT

v_gene: TRBV5-1
abundance: many
d_gene: .
j_gene: TRBJ2-4
CDR3aa: CASSLLGAGNIQYF
CDR3nt: TGCGCCAGCAGCTTGCTGGGGGCCGGAAACATTCAGTACTTC

v_gene: TRBV20-1
abundance: few
d_gene: .
j_gene: TRBJ2-3
CDR3aa: CSATKTDTQYF
CDR3nt: TGCAGTGCTACCAAGACAGATACGCAGTATTTT

v_gene: TRBV19
abundance: .
d_gene: .
j_gene: TRBJ2-7
CDR3aa: CASRPRVSEVERTPYEQYF
CDR3nt: TGTGCCAGTAGGCCCCGGGTTTCGGAGGTGGAGCGGACCCCCTACGAGCAGTACTTC

v_gene: TRBV28
abundance: many
d_gene: .
j_gene: TRBJ2-5
CDR3aa: CASSFSGSRGGVGTQYF
CDR3nt: TGTGCCAGCAGTTTTTCGGGAAGCAGGGGTGGCGTTGGGACCCAGTACTTC

v_gene: TRBV28
abundance: .
d_gene: .
j_gene: TRBJ1-1
CDR3aa: CASSGPVGNTEAFF
CDR3nt: TGTGCCAGCAGTGGGCCTGTTGGGAACACTGAAGCTTTCTTT

v_gene: TRBV7-2
abundance: many
d_gene: TRBD2
j_gene: TRBJ2-5
CDR3aa: CASRRAGGRETQYF
CDR3nt: TGTGCCAGCAGAAGAGCGGGGGGACGAGAGACCCAGTACTTC

v_gene: TRBV27
abundance: many
d_gene: .
j_gene: TRBJ2-2
CDR3aa: CASSLPRAGPNTGELFF
CDR3nt: TGTGCCAGCAGTTTACCCCGGGCCGGCCCGAACACCGGGGAGCTGTTTTTT

v_gene: TRBV11-2
abundance: many
d_gene: .
j_gene: TRBJ1-1
CDR3aa: CASSLEESRPYF
CDR3nt: TGTGCCAGCAGCTTAGAGGAGTCCAGGCCATACTTT

v_gene: TRBV19
abundance: many
d_gene: .
j_gene: TRBJ2-7
CDR3aa: CASSIVTGYEQYF
CDR3nt: TGTGCCAGTAGTATAGTGACAGGCTACGAGCAGTACTTC

v_gene: TRBV20-1
abundance: many
d_gene: .
j_gene: TRBJ2-7
CDR3aa: CSAADFANSYEQYF
CDR3nt: TGCAGTGCTGCCGATTTCGCAAACTCCTACGAGCAGTACTTC

v_gene: TRBV13
abundance: many
d_gene: .
j_gene: TRBJ1-3
CDR3aa: CASSPPNAGNTIYF
CDR3nt: TGTGCCAGCAGCCCCCCAAATGCTGGAAACACCATATATTTT

v_gene: TRBV5-1
abundance: many
d_gene: .
j_gene: TRBJ2-2
CDR3aa: CASSLAHGTGELFF
CDR3nt: TGCGCCAGCAGCTTGGCACACGGCACCGGGGAGCTGTTTTTT

v_gene: TRBV12-3/TRBV12-4
abundance: many
d_gene: .
j_gene: TRBJ1-1
CDR3aa: CASSLQGMNTEAFF
CDR3nt: TGTGCCAGCAGCCTGCAGGGAATGAACACTGAAGCTTTCTTT

v_gene: TRBV30
abundance: few
d_gene: .
j_gene: TRBJ1-6
CDR3aa: CAWTINNSPLHF
CDR3nt: TGTGCCTGGACAATTAATAATTCACCCCTCCACTTT

v_gene: TRBV24-1
abundance: many
d_gene: TRBD1
j_gene: TRBJ2-7
CDR3aa: CATSAQRPGQGSSEQYF
CDR3nt: TGTGCCACCAGTGCCCAGAGGCCGGGACAGGGGTCATCCGAGCAGTACTTC

v_gene: TRBV12-3/TRBV12-4
abundance: many
d_gene: .
j_gene: TRBJ2-4
CDR3aa: CASMRKGSSLAKNIQYF
CDR3nt: TGTGCCAGCATGCGGAAAGGTAGTAGTTTAGCCAAAAACATTCAGTACTTC

v_gene: TRBV28
abundance: many
d_gene: .
j_gene: TRBJ2-7
CDR3aa: CASKVGGRYYEQYF
CDR3nt: TGTGCCAGCAAAGTGGGTGGCAGATACTACGAGCAGTACTTC

v_gene: TRBV7-3
abundance: many
d_gene: TRBD1
j_gene: TRBJ1-1
CDR3aa: CASSSQAGGNTEAFF
CDR3nt: TGTGCCAGCAGCTCCCAGGCAGGGGGGAACACTGAAGCTTTCTTT

v_gene: TRBV29-1
abundance: few
d_gene: TRBD1
j_gene: TRBJ2-7
CDR3aa: CSVDQGVREQYF
CDR3nt: TGCAGCGTTGATCAGGGGGTTAGAGAGCAGTACTTC